Following are 10 T cell receptor beta chains from one sample sequenced in a study of blood T cell repertoires in COVID-19. The method was immunoSEQ multiplex PCR; TCRdb's version includes in-frame clones alone and lacks a portion of them. This sample yields 98,000 or so clones, of which around 84% are seen a single time; over 10% belongs to the top ten. The sequenced material came from peripheral blood. These receptors were obtained from a woman aged 55-70 years in a cohort sampled during active or convalescent COVID-19.

This clone was detected a few times. The V and J genes are TRBV4-1 and TRBJ2-7, with 15 nucleotides matching TRBD2. The V gene's germline CDR1 is MGHRA and CDR2 YSYEKL. The CDR3 extends over 15 amino acids. Trimming took 4 bases from V and 3 from J; bases not matched to a gene: 1. CDR3 DNA sequence: TGCGCCAGCAGCCCGGGACTAGCGGGAGGCTACGAGCAGTACTTC. Translation gives CASSPGLAGGYEQYF.

This clone is classed as medium-sized. The chain has TRBV4-2 and TRBJ1-2, with 11 nucleotides matching TRBD1. J gave up 7 bases and V 2 bases, and 9 bases lay outside the gene matches. CDR3 length: 16 amino acids. Per germline, CDR1 LGHNA and CDR2 YNFKEQ. The CDR3 coding sequence is TGTGCCAGCAGCCAATCCCCCCGGACAGGGGGCGGTGGCTACACCTTC. Translation gives CASSQSPRTGGGGYTF.

For the CDR3, the DNA is TGCGCCAGCAGCGCAGGGACAGGGTATGGCTACACCTTC. This translates into CASSAGTGYGYTF. This chain links TRBV5-1 with TRBJ1-2; the match to TRBD1 covers 9 bases. CDR1 is SGHRS, CDR2 YFSETQ, per germline. CDR3 length: 13 residues. With V trimmed by 4 bases and J by 5 bases, 3 bases remained unmatched.

The rearrangement uses TRBV28 and TRBJ1-3; D remains ambiguous. The CDR3 has 15 amino acids. The ends were cut back, 7 bases at V and 0 bases at J, with 13 bases in the middle. CDR1 and CDR2 (germline): MDHEN, SYDVKM. As DNA, the CDR3 is TGTGCCAGCACCCGGACTGGAGGCTCTGGAAACACCATATATTTT. It translates to CASTRTGGSGNTIYF.

Only one count was recorded for this clone. The gene calls are TRBV12-3 or TRBV12-4 and TRBJ1-4; no definite D call. V shed 5 bases and J shed 5 bases, with 9 bases lying between them. The CDR3 length is 13 residues. CDR3 sequence (DNA): TGTGCCAGCAGTCCCTCAGAAAATGAAAAACTGTTTTTT. Amino acid sequence: CASSPSENEKLFF.

V and J are TRBV2 and TRBJ2-5, with a tentative D call TRBD2 (6 bases). Germline CDR1 SNHLY, CDR2 FYNNEI. CDR3 length: 12 residues. V was shortened by 8 bases and J by 5 bases, with 12 bases between the two germline ends. This CDR3 is CASSPGVETQYF. In nucleotides, the CDR3 is TGTGCCAGCTCGCCGGGGGTGGAGACCCAGTACTTC.

This chain uses TRBV11-2 with TRBJ1-6, with 7 bases lining up with TRBD1. Losses at the gene ends were 3 bases for V and 5 bases for J; bases not matched to a gene: 4. The CDR3 sequence is 15 residues long. CDR1 SGHAT and CDR2 FQNNGV come from the germline V gene. CDR3 nucleotide sequence: TGTGCCAGCAGCTTCCCCGGGACAGATAATTCACCCCTCCACTTT. Its translation: CASSFPGTDNSPLHF.

The chain combines TRBV11-2 with TRBJ2-7, with D maybe TRBD1 (5 bases). Germline values: CDR1 SGHAT, CDR2 FQNNGV. The CDR3 runs 14 residues. The germline V and J ends were trimmed by 2 bases and 6 bases, with 14 bases remaining between them. Here the CDR3 reads CASSLPAGKGEQYF. The CDR3 DNA sequence: TGTGCCAGCAGCTTACCGGCAGGGAAGGGCGAGCAGTACTTC.

The rearrangement joins TRBV6-5 to TRBJ1-1, with D maybe TRBD1 (5 bases). This CDR3 has 15 residues. V lost 8 bases to trimming and J lost 1 base, with 17 bases between them. Germline V lookup: CDR1 MNHEY, CDR2 SVGAGI. The CDR3 region is CASRQMELGNTEAFF. In nucleotides, the CDR3 is TGTGCCAGCCGACAGATGGAGTTGGGGAACACTGAAGCTTTCTTT.

This chain joins TRBV7-9 and TRBJ1-3; no firm D call. V shed 1 base and J shed 0 bases, with 7 bases lying between them. CDR3 size: 15 residues. The germline V gene has CDR1 SEHNR and CDR2 FQNEAQ (reference sequence). The CDR3 sequence is CASSLVGSSGNTIYF. The CDR3 DNA sequence: TGTGCCAGCAGCTTAGTCGGGAGCTCTGGAAACACCATATATTTT.